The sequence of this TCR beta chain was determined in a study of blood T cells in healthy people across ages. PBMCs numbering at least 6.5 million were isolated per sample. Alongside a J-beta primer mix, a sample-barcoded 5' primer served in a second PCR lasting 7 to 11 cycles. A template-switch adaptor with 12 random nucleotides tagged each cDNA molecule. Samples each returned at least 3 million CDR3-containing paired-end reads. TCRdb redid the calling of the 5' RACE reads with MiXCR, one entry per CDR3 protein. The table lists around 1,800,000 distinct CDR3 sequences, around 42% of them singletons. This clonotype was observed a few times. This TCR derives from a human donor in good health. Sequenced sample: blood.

This CDR3 is CASSLHAGRPSDTQYF. CDR3 DNA sequence: TGTGCCAGCAGCCTGCACGCCGGAAGACCCTCAGATACGCAGTATTTT. The J gene is TRBJ2-3, the V gene TRBV7-2; D ambiguous. V shed 5 bases and J shed 4 bases, with 19 bases lying between them. The CDR3 contains 16 residues. The germline V gene encodes CDR1 SGHTA and CDR2 FQGNSA.